Each of the 22 T cell receptor beta chains below was sequenced from the same sample in a study of T cells in Graves' hyperthyroidism and ophthalmopathy. The source material, RNA transcripts, was used to amplify TCR beta CDR3 regions. Primed by the HTBI set, a first-round RT-PCR was run on the TCR CDR3. TCRdb used MiXCR to reprocess the multiplex PCR reads, holding one entry per CDR3 protein. The sample comprises more than 300,000 distinct CDR3 sequences, about 13% of which are singletons, and 9.2% rests with the top ten. The sequencing input was blood. Receptors were obtained from a young woman with Graves' hyperthyroidism.

This clonotype has a handful of counts. The gene calls are TRBV27 and TRBJ2-1; no firm D call. CDR1 MNHEY and CDR2 SMNVEV come from the germline V gene (reference sequence). With 6 bases removed from V and 4 bases from J, the gap between germline ends came to 22 bases. The CDR3 has 17 residues. CDR3 nucleotides: TGTGCCAGCAGCCTTATCGGTAGCCCAGACTTATACAATGAGCAGTTCTTC. Encoded protein: CASSLIGSPDLYNEQFF.

The sample holds many counts of this clonotype. The junction departs from germline at one end; a sequencing error may be responsible. J is TRBJ1-5 and V is TRBV3-1; 7 positions match TRBD1. This CDR3 is built from 14 residues. Germline V lookup: CDR1 LGHDT, CDR2 YNNKEL (reference sequence). As DNA, the CDR3 is TGTGCCAGCACCCAACAGGGGACGGGACAGCCCCAGCATTTT. Protein sequence: CASTQQGTGQPQHF.

This clonotype was seen many times. CDR3 sequence reads: CASSPGGGENFYGYTF. For the CDR3, the DNA is TGTGCCAGCAGCCCAGGAGGGGGCGAAAACTTCTATGGCTACACCTTC. V gene TRBV7-2 combines with J gene TRBJ1-2; 7 nucleotides line up with TRBD1. This CDR3 contains 16 residues. Germline V gives CDR1 SGHTA, CDR2 FQGNSA. The trim removed 5 bases at V and 4 bases at J, leaving 13 bases unmatched.

This clonotype was recorded many times. The chain uses TRBV7-9 and TRBJ1-2, with 8 nucleotides matching TRBD1. CDR1 is SEHNR and CDR2 is FQNEAQ in the germline V gene (reference sequence). This CDR3 is 16 amino acids long. V lost 3 bases, J lost 4 bases, and 10 bases stayed unmatched. This chain's CDR3 is CASSLVTGERGYGYTF. In nucleotides, the CDR3 is TGTGCCAGCAGCTTGGTGACAGGGGAACGGGGCTATGGCTACACCTTC.

This clonotype was observed a handful of times. The genes are TRBV15 and TRBJ2-7, with 10 bases matching TRBD1. CDR1 and CDR2 (germline): LNHNV, YYDKDF (reference sequence). The J segment lost 0 bases and the V segment lost 3 bases, leaving 2 bases of the junction unmatched. This CDR3 contains 15 residues. CDR3 nucleotides: TGTGCCACCAGCAGGGGACAGGGGACCTCCTACGAGCAGTACTTC. Translated, it gives CATSRGQGTSYEQYF.

The sample holds many counts of this clonotype. The rearrangement uses TRBV28 and TRBJ1-2, with a weak D call TRBD1 (5 bases). The CDR3 is made up of 13 amino acids. V dropped 6 bases and J dropped 2 bases, with 10 bases sitting between them. CDR1 and CDR2 from the germline V gene are MDHEN and SYDVKM. Here the CDR3 reads CASRGTVNYGYTF. DNA of the CDR3: TGTGCCAGCAGAGGGACGGTAAACTATGGCTACACCTTC.

This clonotype appeared a few times. The chain is built from TRBV20-1 and TRBJ1-4; D ambiguous. The CDR3 runs to 14 residues. CDR1 and CDR2 from the germline V gene are DFQATT and SNEGSKA (reference sequence). The V and J ends lost 6 bases and 0 bases respectively, with 11 bases between them. The CDR3 sequence: CSAGGRTTNEKLFF. CDR3 in DNA: TGCAGTGCCGGCGGACGGACAACTAATGAAAAACTGTTTTTT.

In this sample, this clonotype turned up many times. This rearrangement joins TRBV7-2 to TRBJ1-1; D uncertain. Germline CDR1 reads SGHTA; CDR2 reads FQGNSA. The CDR3 sequence is 12 residues long. Trimming took off 4 bases at V and 11 bases at J, with 14 bases between the two ends. CDR3 coding DNA: TGTGCCAGCAGCTCTAGTGCGGGTTCTGCTTTCTTT. This codes for CASSSSAGSAFF.

This clonotype showed up many times. The rearrangement joins TRBV27 to TRBJ2-1; 11 nucleotides align to TRBD2. CDR1 and CDR2 (germline): MNHEY, SMNVEV (reference sequence). The trim removed 4 bases at V and 3 bases at J, leaving 5 bases unmatched. The CDR3 has 16 residues. CDR3 nucleotide sequence: TGTGCCAGCAGTTCTCTCCTAGCGGGAGGCTACAATGAGCAGTTCTTC. This translates into CASSSLLAGGYNEQFF.

This chain uses TRBV19 with TRBJ1-2; the match to TRBD1 covers 9 bases. The CDR3 has 15 amino acids. Germline values: CDR1 LNHDA, CDR2 SQIVND (reference sequence). V trimming: 2 bases; J trimming: 8 bases; junction bases outside the gene matches: 9. CDR3 amino acids: CASSITGQGIGGYTF. The CDR3 DNA reads as TGTGCCAGTAGTATAACCGGACAGGGGATAGGAGGCTACACCTTC.

This clonotype was observed at least ten times. The gene calls are TRBV6-1 and TRBJ2-3; 10 nucleotides line up with TRBD2. The V gene end was trimmed by 6 bases and the J gene end by 4 bases; junction bases not matched to a gene: 7. Germline CDR1 MNHNS, CDR2 SASEGT. This CDR3 is built from 15 residues. DNA for the CDR3: TGTGCCAGCAGGGAATTAGCGGGAGGCGCAGATACGCAGTATTTT. Residues: CASRELAGGADTQYF.

There are many counts of this clonotype. This CDR3 is CASSEAGIAGGRNEQYF. CDR3 coding DNA: TGTGCCAGCAGTGAAGCGGGTATAGCGGGGGGGCGGAACGAGCAGTACTTC. This chain connects TRBV6-1 to TRBJ2-7; 11 bases map to TRBD2. V shed 0 bases, J shed 5 bases, and the junction held 9 bases outside the gene matches. The CDR3 consists of 17 residues. CDR1 and CDR2 (germline): MNHNS, SASEGT.

The chain couples TRBV6-5 to TRBJ2-3, with TRBD1 matching 7 bases. V trimming: 2 bases; J trimming: 7 bases; junction bases outside the gene matches: 9. Germline V gives CDR1 MNHEY, CDR2 SVGAGI. The CDR3 totals 15 residues. DNA of the CDR3: TGTGCCAGCAGTTACCGACAGGGTGGGTTAAATACGCAGTATTTT. Translating gives CASSYRQGGLNTQYF.

Many counts were recorded for this clonotype. V gene TRBV12-3 or TRBV12-4 combines with J gene TRBJ1-2; D gene uncertain. Deletions cut 10 bases from V and 0 bases from J, with 18 bases between. CDR3 size: 15 residues. The CDR3 region is CAIEVFGRANYGYTF. The CDR3, as DNA: TGTGCCATAGAAGTTTTCGGCCGAGCTAACTATGGCTACACCTTC.

This clonotype appeared many times. The chain combines TRBV24-1 with TRBJ2-3; TRBD1 might be the D (7 bases). V lost 5 bases and J 0 bases, leaving 8 bases between the germline ends. The CDR3 extends over 14 amino acids. The V gene's germline CDR1 is KGHDR and CDR2 SFDVKD. This chain's CDR3 is CATSAGGSTDTQYF. CDR3 bases: TGTGCCACCAGTGCAGGGGGGAGCACAGATACGCAGTATTTT.

The chain employs TRBV20-1 and TRBJ2-3; a weak D match, TRBD2 (7 bases). The CDR3 spans 14 residues. V was clipped by 6 bases and J by 2 bases, with 15 bases between them. CDR1 and CDR2 from the germline V gene are DFQATT and SNEGSKA (reference sequence). The CDR3 loop is CSASGGRDTDTQYF. DNA of the CDR3: TGCAGTGCGTCCGGGGGGCGGGACACAGATACGCAGTATTTT.

This clonotype turned up a few times. The rearrangement uses TRBV28 and TRBJ1-6; 7 nucleotides line up with TRBD1. V shed 2 bases, J shed 3 bases, and the junction held 10 bases outside the gene matches. The CDR3 is 18 residues long. Germline CDR1 and CDR2: MDHEN and SYDVKM. The DNA for the CDR3 is TGTGCCAGCAGTTTACCTTTTTACAGGGGTAACTATAATTCACCCCTCCACTTT. It encodes CASSLPFYRGNYNSPLHF. Full variable domain (outside the CDR3, taken from reference TRBV28 and TRBJ1-6): DVKVTQSSRYLVKRTGEKVFLECVQDMDHENMFWYRQDPGLGLRLIYFSYDVKMKEKGDIPEGYSVSREKKERFSLILESASTNQTSMYLCASSLPFYRGNYNSPLHFGNGTRLTVT.

This clonotype was picked up many times. This chain links TRBV27 with TRBJ2-2; D is unresolved. Germline assignment: CDR1 MNHEY and CDR2 SMNVEV (reference sequence). This CDR3 has 15 amino acids. Deletions cut 10 bases from V and 0 bases from J, with 15 bases between. The CDR3 loop is CATKAGGTNTGELFF. CDR3 nucleotide sequence: TGTGCCACCAAGGCAGGCGGTACGAACACCGGGGAGCTGTTTTTT.

This clonotype was detected ten times or more. The chain combines TRBV7-2 with TRBJ2-1; D is undetermined. V dropped 1 base and J dropped 0 bases, with 4 bases sitting between them. The CDR3 covers 14 residues. Germline loops: CDR1 SGHTA, CDR2 FQGNSA. The CDR3 nucleotides are TGTGCCAGCAGCTTAGTAAACTCCTACAATGAGCAGTTCTTC. Translated: CASSLVNSYNEQFF.

At least ten counts were recorded for this clonotype. The V call is TRBV30, the J call TRBJ2-3; D gene unclear. Germline CDR1 reads GTSNPN; CDR2 reads SVGIG (reference sequence). V was shortened by 2 bases and J by 9 bases, with 9 bases between the two germline ends. This CDR3 region has 11 residues. CDR3: CAWSNRYTQYF. The CDR3 DNA reads as TGTGCCTGGAGTAATAGGTACACGCAGTATTTT.

This chain connects TRBV5-4 to TRBJ1-2; 8 bases are a match to TRBD1. Germline CDR1 reads SGHNT; CDR2 reads YYREEE (reference sequence). The V and J ends lost 1 base and 6 bases, in that order; junction bases with no gene match: 5. CDR3 size: 14 residues. This CDR3 reads CASSLWPGGDGYTF. The CDR3 DNA reads TGTGCCAGCAGCTTGTGGCCAGGGGGCGATGGCTACACCTTC.

This clonotype was detected ten times or more. The chain uses TRBV13 and TRBJ1-4, with D maybe TRBD1 (6 bases). There are 17 residues in the CDR3. The germline V gene has CDR1 PRHDT and CDR2 FYEKMQ (reference sequence). V was clipped by 5 bases and J by 2 bases, with 18 bases between them. The CDR3 loop reads CASSRRQEPETNEKLFF. CDR3 DNA sequence: TGTGCCAGCAGCCGGAGACAGGAGCCAGAGACTAATGAAAAACTGTTTTTT.